One and the same sample provided the 27 T cell receptor beta chains below, sequenced in a study of CD8 T cells in Susac syndrome. The RNA, roughly 0.45 to 1 ug, was put through reverse transcription using random hexamers. Using its own MiXCR run on the immunoSEQ multiplex PCR reads, TCRdb lists one record per CDR3 protein. The data show 170,000 or so distinct CDR3 sequences, with 90% to 96% seen just once and approximately 0.12% held by the top ten. The sample taken for sequencing was CD4+ T cells from PBMCs. The origin of the receptors is a human donor with Susac syndrome.

The chain has TRBV11-2 and TRBJ2-5; D not resolved. The CDR3 consists of 13 residues. V gave up 5 bases and J gave up 5 bases, with 12 bases separating them. The germline gives CDR1 SGHAT, CDR2 FQNNGV. CDR3 residues: CASSPSVVETQYF. CDR3 coding DNA: TGTGCCAGCAGCCCGTCCGTGGTGGAGACCCAGTACTTC.

This chain uses TRBV12-3 or TRBV12-4 with TRBJ1-5; no clear D gene. The CDR3 totals 12 residues. V shed 5 bases and J shed 11 bases, with 13 bases lying between them. CDR3 nucleotide sequence: TGTGCCAGCAGTGTCCACCTTGGGGCCCAGCATTTT. It specifies CASSVHLGAQHF.

This clonotype occurred once. The chain combines TRBV4-1 with TRBJ2-5; no definite D call. The germline V gene has CDR1 MGHRA and CDR2 YSYEKL. The CDR3 is made up of 14 amino acids. With 3 bases removed from V and 7 bases from J, the gap between germline ends came to 15 bases. Here the CDR3 DNA reads TGCGCCAGCAGCCAGGCACCGGTGGCGTGGACCCAGTACTTC. Its protein is CASSQAPVAWTQYF.

The chain recombines TRBV7-2 with TRBJ2-3; D remains ambiguous. V dropped 5 bases and J dropped 9 bases, with 15 bases sitting between them. This CDR3 contains 13 residues. Per germline, CDR1 SGHTA and CDR2 FQGNSA. The CDR3 DNA is TGTGCCAGCAGCACCGACTGGCGTGGGACGCAGTATTTT. This sequence encodes CASSTDWRGTQYF.

The chain has TRBV28 and TRBJ2-7; no clear D. Germline CDR1 is MDHEN and CDR2 is SYDVKM. The V end was cut by 5 bases, the J end by 4 bases, with 9 bases between. The CDR3 sequence is 12 residues long. The CDR3 sequence is CASSPSRYEQYF. For the CDR3, the DNA is TGTGCCAGCAGTCCCTCGAGGTACGAGCAGTACTTC.

V gene TRBV7-8 combines with J gene TRBJ2-7; D possibly corresponds to TRBD1 (5 bases). There are 14 residues in the CDR3. With 3 bases removed from V and 6 bases from J, the gap between germline ends came to 15 bases. CDR1 SGHVS and CDR2 FQNEAQ come from the germline V gene. The CDR3 coding sequence is TGTGCCAGCAGCTTTGAAACCAGGGCAGGCGAGCAGTACTTC. Translated, it gives CASSFETRAGEQYF.

V and J are TRBV10-3 and TRBJ2-1; 14 bases match TRBD2. Trimming cost V 0 bases and J 6 bases; bases outside gene matches: 4. The CDR3 has 17 amino acids. CDR1 and CDR2 from the germline V gene are ENHRY and SYGVKD. CDR3 sequence (DNA): TGTGCCATCAGTGAGTCTGGGACTAGCGGGGGCCGCAATGAGCAGTTCTTC. It is translated as CAISESGTSGGRNEQFF.

This sequence joins TRBV28 and TRBJ1-1; D not resolved. Per germline, CDR1 MDHEN and CDR2 SYDVKM. The CDR3 has 13 residues. V lost 5 bases and J lost 3, with 10 bases in between. CDR3 sequence: CASSGHGDTEAFF. The CDR3 DNA reads TGTGCCAGCAGTGGGCATGGGGACACTGAAGCTTTCTTT.

The J gene is TRBJ2-5, the V gene TRBV30; 11 nucleotides line up with TRBD1. Per the germline V gene, CDR1 is GTSNPN and CDR2 is SVGIG (reference sequence). There are 17 residues in the CDR3. V trimming: 3 bases; J trimming: 5 bases; junction bases outside the gene matches: 14. DNA for the CDR3: TGTGCCTGGAGACGGACAGGGGGCTCTGGGATTGCTGAGACCCAGTACTTC. The encoded protein is CAWRRTGGSGIAETQYF.

The chain has TRBV6-2 or TRBV6-3 and TRBJ2-6; weak D call: TRBD1 (6 bases). Germline CDR1 reads MNHEY; CDR2 reads SVGEGT. V lost 6 bases and J lost 0, with 12 bases in between. The CDR3 loop spans 16 amino acids. CDR3 amino acids: CASSPDSLSGANVLTF. CDR3 nucleotide sequence: TGTGCCAGCAGCCCGGACAGTCTCTCTGGGGCCAACGTCCTGACTTTC.

The rearrangement uses TRBV3-1 and TRBJ2-7; D not resolved. This CDR3 is built from 12 residues. V lost 4 bases and J lost 5, with 9 bases in between. Per the germline V gene, CDR1 is LGHDT and CDR2 is YNNKEL (reference sequence). CDR3 sequence: CASSLLRHEQYF. The CDR3 region has the DNA TGTGCCAGCAGCCTGCTGAGGCACGAGCAGTACTTC.

The rearrangement uses TRBV29-1 and TRBJ2-7; D is unresolved. The CDR3 consists of 12 residues. From germline, CDR1 is SQVTM and CDR2 ANQGSEA. Deletions cut 6 bases from V and 0 bases from J, with 9 bases between. The chain's CDR3 is CSVRTSSYEQYF. The CDR3 bases are TGCAGCGTCCGTACGAGCTCCTACGAGCAGTACTTC.

J is TRBJ2-7 and V is TRBV6-6; 10 bases match TRBD2. Germline CDR1 MNHNY, CDR2 SVGAGI (reference sequence). This CDR3 comprises 12 residues. The trim removed 5 bases at V and 7 bases at J, leaving 2 bases unmatched. CDR3 sequence: CASSRTSGEQYF. CDR3 sequence (DNA): TGTGCCAGCAGTAGGACTAGCGGAGAGCAGTACTTC.

This clonotype was counted once. V usage is TRBV20-1 and J usage is TRBJ2-7; 10 nucleotides line up with TRBD1. Germline V gives CDR1 DFQATT, CDR2 SNEGSKA (reference sequence). The CDR3 consists of 15 residues. V dropped 5 bases and J dropped 2; count of bases not matched to a gene: 9. The CDR3 region has the DNA TGCAGTGCTCTCGGGACAGGGGTAGGAACCTACGAGCAGTACTTC. This gives the protein CSALGTGVGTYEQYF.

J is TRBJ2-6 and V is TRBV4-1; D possibly matches TRBD1 or TRBD2 (5 bases each). Trimming removed 1 base from V and 0 bases from J, with 10 bases in between. CDR1 and CDR2 from the germline V gene are MGHRA and YSYEKL. This CDR3 has 17 residues. In nucleotides, the CDR3 is TGCGCCAGCAGCCAAGTCGGGGCCAGCTCTGGGGCCAACGTCCTGACTTTC. Translation gives CASSQVGASSGANVLTF.

The chain recombines TRBV2 with TRBJ2-1; D remains ambiguous. The V and J ends lost 4 bases and 4 bases respectively, with 8 bases between them. The length of the CDR3 is 13 residues. CDR1 SNHLY and CDR2 FYNNEI come from the germline V gene. CDR3 loop: CASSVLSYNEQFF. In nucleotides, the CDR3 is TGTGCCAGCAGTGTGTTGAGTTACAATGAGCAGTTCTTC.

This chain uses TRBV11-2 with TRBJ1-5, with unresolved D. In germline, CDR1 is SGHAT, CDR2 FQNNGV. With 5 bases removed from V and 0 bases from J, the gap between germline ends came to 11 bases. The CDR3 contains 15 residues. The CDR3 loop is CASSPSGNSNQPQHF. The CDR3 DNA is TGTGCCAGCAGCCCCAGTGGGAATAGCAATCAGCCCCAGCATTTT.

V gene TRBV29-1 combines with J gene TRBJ2-1; D might be TRBD2 (5 bases). The germline V and J ends were trimmed by 3 bases and 0 bases, with 15 bases remaining between them. CDR1 is SQVTM and CDR2 is ANQGSEA in the germline V gene. This CDR3 contains 16 residues. CDR3 region: CSVDMASPSSYNEQFF. In nucleotides, the CDR3 is TGCAGCGTTGATATGGCTAGCCCGAGCTCCTACAATGAGCAGTTCTTC.

This chain joins TRBV29-1 and TRBJ2-1, with a weak D call TRBD2 (6 bases). The ends were cut back, 4 bases at V and 1 base at J, with 11 bases in the middle. Germline assignment: CDR1 SQVTM and CDR2 ANQGSEA. The CDR3 loop spans 14 amino acids. This CDR3 reads CSVGRRGSYNEQFF. CDR3 coding DNA: TGCAGCGTTGGCAGGCGGGGATCCTACAATGAGCAGTTCTTC.

The V call is TRBV6-1, the J call TRBJ2-3, with TRBD1 identical over 7 bases. CDR1 is MNHNS, CDR2 SASEGT, per germline. V shed 6 bases and J 1 base; nucleotides not matched to a gene: 13. The CDR3 consists of 17 residues. The CDR3 bases are TGTGCCAGCAGCCCTCGCCCGACAGGGTCGGGCACAGATACGCAGTATTTT. This encodes CASSPRPTGSGTDTQYF.

The genes are TRBV7-3 and TRBJ2-7; TRBD2 aligns across 13 bases. The J segment lost 3 bases and the V segment lost 4 bases, leaving 9 bases of the junction unmatched. The CDR3 is 17 residues long. Germline CDR1 and CDR2: SGHTA and FQGTGA. The chain's CDR3 is CASSSLGTSGKVYEQYF. As DNA, the CDR3 is TGTGCCAGCAGCTCCCTGGGGACTAGCGGGAAGGTCTACGAGCAGTACTTC. Variable domain in full (rest from reference TRBV7-3 and TRBJ2-7): GAGVSQTPSNKVTEKGKYVELRCDPISGHTALYWYRQSLGQGPEFLIYFQGTGAADDSGLPNDRFFAVRPEGSVSTLKIQRTERGDSAVYLCASSSLGTSGKVYEQYFGPGTRLTVT.

This clonotype was seen only once. The V gene is TRBV3-1, the J gene TRBJ1-5; D possibly corresponds to TRBD1 (6 bases). V was cut by 0 bases and J by 5 bases, with 11 bases left in between. The V gene's germline CDR1 is LGHDT and CDR2 YNNKEL (reference sequence). This CDR3 spans 15 amino acids. As DNA, the CDR3 is TGTGCCAGCAGCCAAGACACAGGGATACATCAGCCCCAGCATTTT. This encodes CASSQDTGIHQPQHF.

The chain employs TRBV19 and TRBJ1-5; no clear D gene. This CDR3 is 13 amino acids long. Per germline, CDR1 LNHDA and CDR2 SQIVND (reference sequence). Trimming took 5 bases from V and 7 from J, leaving 12 bases between them. The CDR3 sequence: CASSFSLGQPQHF. CDR3 bases: TGTGCCAGTAGTTTCTCCCTGGGGCAGCCCCAGCATTTT.

The count of this clonotype is one. In DNA form, the CDR3 reads TGTGCCAGCAGCTTTTCCGGGACAGGGGACGAAAAACTGTTTTTT. This sequence encodes CASSFSGTGDEKLFF. The chain recombines TRBV5-8 with TRBJ1-4, with 10 bases lining up with TRBD1. Trimming at V came to 2 bases and at J to 8 bases, leaving 6 bases not matched to a gene. The CDR3 loop spans 15 amino acids. Germline V gene sequence: CDR1 SGHTS, CDR2 YDEGEE.

The J gene is TRBJ1-1, the V gene TRBV7-9; D unresolved. The V gene's germline CDR1 is SEHNR and CDR2 FQNEAQ (reference sequence). V was shortened by 5 bases and J by 1 base, with 8 bases between the two germline ends. The CDR3 extends over 13 amino acids. CDR3 protein: CASSRTANTEAFF. The CDR3 region has the DNA TGTGCCAGCAGCCGTACAGCGAACACTGAAGCTTTCTTT.

The V gene is TRBV13, the J gene TRBJ2-3; TRBD2 agrees at 8 bases. Germline CDR1 PRHDT, CDR2 FYEKMQ (reference sequence). The CDR3 spans 15 residues. V lost 2 bases to trimming and J lost 3 bases; unmatched junction nucleotides: 4. CDR3 sequence: CASSLRGGRTDTQYF. The CDR3 bases are TGTGCCAGCAGCTTACGGGGGGGCCGAACAGATACGCAGTATTTT.

This clonotype has just one count. The V and J genes are TRBV15 and TRBJ2-1, with 7 bases that match TRBD2. Germline V gene lookup returns CDR1 LNHNV and CDR2 YYDKDF (reference sequence). CDR3 length: 16 residues. V gave up 1 base and J gave up 1 base; unmatched junction bases: 4. The CDR3 sequence: CATSRGGTISYNEQFF. In DNA, the CDR3 is TGTGCCACCAGCAGAGGCGGGACTATTTCCTACAATGAGCAGTTCTTC.